Each of the 17 T cell receptor beta chains below was sequenced from the same sample in a study of shared clonotypes between healthy human individuals (TCRdb year 2020). Receptor amplification or capture employed the immunoSEQ multiplex PCR assay. TCRdb took over this immuneACCESS table, retaining in-frame rearrangements with V and J assigned. Such tables are incomplete; in checked studies, under half of the missing clones stem from an unresolved V gene, and the remainder is unexplained. The sample table lists 650,000 to 750,000 clones, roughly 78% of them with a count of one. 1.8% of the sample is held by the ten biggest clonotypes. The specimen was memory CD4+ T cells sorted from blood. In light of the paper, this sample's cell subset or site label describes: CD45RA-negative fraction. Receptors originate from a woman between 25 and 40 years old in good health.

As for this clone: The same CDR3 is also encoded by other DNA sequences in this sample. The genes are TRBV19 and TRBJ2-7, with 9 bases matching TRBD1. Germline CDR1 and CDR2: LNHDA and SQIVND (reference sequence). Trimming took 4 bases from V and 3 from J; bases not matched to a gene: 1. There are 13 residues in the CDR3. The CDR3 DNA follows: TGTGCCAGTAGTAAGGGACAGGGCTACGAGCAGTACTTC. This codes for CASSKGQGYEQYF.

As concerns this clone: Other DNA variants within this sample encode the same CDR3. The chain couples TRBV5-1 to TRBJ2-3; the match to TRBD2 covers 13 bases. V gave up 4 bases and J gave up 4 bases; unmatched junction bases: 3. CDR1 SGHRS and CDR2 YFSETQ come from the germline V gene. There are 15 residues in the CDR3. CDR3 coding DNA: TGCGCCAGCAGCCTAGGACTAGCGGGAGCAGATACGCAGTATTTT. Amino acid sequence: CASSLGLAGADTQYF.

The rearrangement joins TRBV7-6 to TRBJ2-5, with 9 bases aligning to TRBD2. The V gene end was trimmed by 0 bases and the J gene end by 1 base; junction bases not matched to a gene: 0. The CDR3 runs to 15 residues. CDR1 SGHVS and CDR2 FNYEAQ come from the germline V gene. CDR3 DNA sequence: TGTGCCAGCAGCTTAGCGGGACTAGCCCAAGAGACCCAGTACTTC. Amino acid sequence: CASSLAGLAQETQYF.

The sample holds one count of this clone. This chain links TRBV29-1 with TRBJ2-1, with a weak D call TRBD1 (5 bases). There are 10 residues in the CDR3. Germline V gene sequence: CDR1 SQVTM, CDR2 ANQGSEA. Trimming took 7 bases from V and 9 from J, leaving 10 bases between them. In DNA, the CDR3 is TGCAGCGCCAGGGTCACTGAGCAGTTCTTC. Translated: CSARVTEQFF.

This clone was seen a single time. V and J are TRBV6-6 and TRBJ1-5; D call uncertain. Germline CDR1 reads MNHNY; CDR2 reads SVGAGI (reference sequence). The CDR3 spans 16 residues. The V and J ends lost 0 bases and 0 bases respectively, with 9 bases between them. The CDR3 protein is CASSYSAGDSNQPQHF. CDR3 coding DNA: TGTGCCAGCAGTTACTCCGCGGGTGATAGCAATCAGCCCCAGCATTTT.

The CDR3 here is CASSTPGQSSYEQYF. The DNA for the CDR3 is TGTGCCAGTAGTACACCGGGACAGAGCTCCTACGAGCAGTACTTC. This chain joins TRBV19 and TRBJ2-7, with 7 nucleotides matching TRBD1. This CDR3 comprises 15 residues. CDR1 and CDR2 (germline): LNHDA, SQIVND (reference sequence). V was clipped by 4 bases and J by 0 bases; unmatched bases: 6.

This chain joins TRBV5-1 and TRBJ2-5; D unresolved. The germline V gene has CDR1 SGHRS and CDR2 YFSETQ. Trimming stripped 3 bases from V and 3 bases from J, with 12 bases between. This CDR3 spans 14 amino acids. In DNA form, the CDR3 reads TGCGCCAGCAGCTGGAATGGGCCTGAAGAGACCCAGTACTTC. Its protein is CASSWNGPEETQYF.

This sequence joins TRBV5-6 and TRBJ2-7; either TRBD1 or TRBD2 may fit D (5 bases each). V lost 4 bases, J lost 6 bases, and 14 bases lay in between. The CDR3 has 13 amino acids. Germline CDR1 SGHDT, CDR2 YYEEEE. CDR3 in amino acids: CASSPGPPREQYF. The CDR3 DNA reads as TGTGCCAGCAGCCCGGGACCGCCTCGCGAGCAGTACTTC.

V and J are TRBV30 and TRBJ2-1, with D possibly matching TRBD1 (5 bases). Germline V CDR1 and CDR2: GTSNPN, SVGIG (reference sequence). Trimming removed 0 bases at V and 8 bases at J, with 5 bases between. This CDR3 is 11 amino acids long. In DNA, the CDR3 is TGTGCCTGGAGTGTACAGGATGAGCAGTTCTTC. As protein: CAWSVQDEQFF.

The J gene is TRBJ1-5, the V gene TRBV19; TRBD1 aligns across 7 bases. Unmatched junction bases numbered 6, after V lost 8 bases and J lost 2 bases. Germline CDR1 is LNHDA and CDR2 is SQIVND (reference sequence). The CDR3 runs 14 residues. The CDR3 DNA sequence: TGTGCCAGTCGCACAGGGGCTGGCAATCAGCCCCAGCATTTT. Amino acid sequence: CASRTGAGNQPQHF.

V and J are TRBV6-5 and TRBJ2-3; D ambiguous. Trimming removed 10 bases from V and 6 bases from J, with 11 bases in between. Germline V gives CDR1 MNHEY, CDR2 SVGAGI. The CDR3 consists of 11 residues. CDR3 nucleotides: TGTGCCACCTCAGCACTCGATACGCAGTATTTT. As protein: CATSALDTQYF.

CDR3 DNA sequence: TGTGCCAGCTCATGGGGTAGTGAGAACACTGAAGCTTTCTTT. Translating gives CASSWGSENTEAFF. The V call is TRBV18, the J call TRBJ1-1; D uncertain. This CDR3 has 14 residues. Looked up from germline, CDR1 is KGHSH and CDR2 is LQKENI. V lost 5 bases and J 1 base, leaving 11 bases between the germline ends.

This clone was seen at least ten times. The gene calls are TRBV25-1 and TRBJ2-3; 9 bases line up with TRBD2. V gave up 2 bases and J gave up 5 bases; unmatched junction bases: 11. This CDR3 is built from 17 residues. Per germline, CDR1 MGHDK and CDR2 SYGVNS. CDR3 nucleotide sequence: TGTGCCAGCAGTGAACCCTCTCAAAGCGGGAGGAGAGATACGCAGTATTTT. Translation: CASSEPSQSGRRDTQYF.

The gene calls are TRBV5-1 and TRBJ2-1; 12 bases map to TRBD1. Germline loops: CDR1 SGHRS, CDR2 YFSETQ. With 4 bases clipped from V and 7 bases from J, the junction kept 6 bases outside the gene matches. This CDR3 is built from 15 residues. CDR3 region: CASSPRDRGPNEQFF. DNA for the CDR3: TGCGCCAGCAGCCCCCGGGACAGGGGGCCAAATGAGCAGTTCTTC.

V and J are TRBV28 and TRBJ2-1, with TRBD2 matching over 9 bases. The CDR3 contains 15 residues. With 3 bases clipped from V and 6 bases from J, the junction kept 6 bases outside the gene matches. CDR1 and CDR2 from the germline V gene are MDHEN and SYDVKM. The DNA for the CDR3 is TGTGCCAGCAGTTTCCTAGCGGGAACCACCAATGAGCAGTTCTTC. Residues: CASSFLAGTTNEQFF.

A note on this clone: The sample contains more than one DNA sequence encoding this CDR3. This chain connects TRBV28 to TRBJ2-1; the D gene is possibly TRBD2 (7 bases). The germline CDR1 and CDR2 sequences are MDHEN and SYDVKM. Deletions cut 2 bases from V and 4 bases from J, with 9 bases between. The CDR3 runs to 14 residues. The CDR3, as DNA: TGTGCCAGCAGTTTAAGGGGGGGATACAATGAGCAGTTCTTC. It is translated as CASSLRGGYNEQFF.

The V call is TRBV4-1, the J call TRBJ1-5; 8 bases fit TRBD1. V was pared by 4 bases and J by 0 bases, with 8 bases of the junction left unmatched. The CDR3 has 17 amino acids. Germline V lookup: CDR1 MGHRA, CDR2 YSYEKL. The CDR3 is CASSPGTGKNSNQPQHF. The CDR3 DNA follows: TGCGCCAGCAGCCCAGGGACAGGCAAAAATAGCAATCAGCCCCAGCATTTT.